This is a list of T cell receptor beta chains from one sample in a study of T cells after yellow fever vaccination. A single record per CDR3 protein comes from TCRdb applying MiXCR to the 5' RACE reads. This table has about 130,000 distinct CDR3 sequences, about 6.9% appearing once. Sequenced material: CD4+ T cells sorted from PBMCs, taken 10 days after the yellow fever booster vaccination. Receptor source: a man aged 30-40 years who received the YFV17D yellow fever vaccine. CDR3s include the opening cysteine and the closing phenylalanine or tryptophan. A D gene is named only where the DNA matches it firmly. Sizes are listed as how often the clone was seen (once, few, many) or a class if it is expanded.

size	D	J	V	CDR3	DNA
many	TRBD1	TRBJ2-7	TRBV10-3	CASEDGTGGYEQYF	TGTGCCTCGGAAGACGGGACAGGGGGCTACGAGCAGTACTTC
many	TRBD1	TRBJ1-5	TRBV5-1	CASSLGTGGAAGGQPQHF	TGCGCCAGCAGCTTGGGTACAGGGGGCGCAGCGGGGGGTCAGCCCCAGCATTTT
many	-	TRBJ2-7	TRBV18	CASSYLRDTSLREQYF	TGTGCCAGCTCTTACCTCCGGGACACCTCCCTACGAGAGCAGTACTTC
many	-	TRBJ1-3	TRBV4-3	CASSQAVAGNTIYF	TGCGCCAGCAGCCAAGCGGTGGCCGGAAACACCATATATTTT
many	TRBD1	TRBJ2-3	TRBV5-1	CASSVTATGGGGTQYF	TGCGCCAGCAGCGTAACGGCGACAGGGGGCGGGGGTACGCAGTATTTT
few	-	TRBJ2-2	TRBV7-3	CASSAVVTGELFF	TGTGCCAGCAGCGCCGTTGTCACCGGGGAGCTGTTTTTT
many	-	TRBJ2-5	TRBV9	CASSVRGSLETQYF	TGTGCCAGCAGCGTAAGAGGTAGTTTGGAGACCCAGTACTTC
few	-	TRBJ1-5	TRBV24-1	CATSEAGTNQPQHF	TGTGCCACCAGTGAGGCAGGAACAAATCAGCCCCAGCATTTT
many	-	TRBJ1-6	TRBV10-3	CAISGNGDSPLHF	TGTGCCATCAGTGGAAATGGAGATTCACCCCTCCACTTT
many	TRBD2	TRBJ2-3	TRBV6-5	CASSGGGLVRYTQYF	TGTGCCAGCAGCGGGGGGGGACTAGTACGATACACGCAGTATTTT